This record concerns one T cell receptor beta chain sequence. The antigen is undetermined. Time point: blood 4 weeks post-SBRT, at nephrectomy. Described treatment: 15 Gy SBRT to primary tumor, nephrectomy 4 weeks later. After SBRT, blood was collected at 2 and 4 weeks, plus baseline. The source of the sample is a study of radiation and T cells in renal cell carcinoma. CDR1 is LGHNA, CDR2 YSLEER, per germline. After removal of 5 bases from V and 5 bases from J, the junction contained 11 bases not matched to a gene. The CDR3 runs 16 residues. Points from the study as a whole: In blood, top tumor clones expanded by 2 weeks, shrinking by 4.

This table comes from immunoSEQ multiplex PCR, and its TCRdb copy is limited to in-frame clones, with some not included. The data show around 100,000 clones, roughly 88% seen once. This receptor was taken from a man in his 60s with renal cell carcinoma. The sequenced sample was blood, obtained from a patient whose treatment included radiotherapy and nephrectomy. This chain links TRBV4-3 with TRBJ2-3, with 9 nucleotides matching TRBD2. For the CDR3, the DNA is TGCGCCAGCAGCAGACGGACTAGCGCTGTGGGAGATACGCAGTATTTT. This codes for CASSRRTSAVGDTQYF.